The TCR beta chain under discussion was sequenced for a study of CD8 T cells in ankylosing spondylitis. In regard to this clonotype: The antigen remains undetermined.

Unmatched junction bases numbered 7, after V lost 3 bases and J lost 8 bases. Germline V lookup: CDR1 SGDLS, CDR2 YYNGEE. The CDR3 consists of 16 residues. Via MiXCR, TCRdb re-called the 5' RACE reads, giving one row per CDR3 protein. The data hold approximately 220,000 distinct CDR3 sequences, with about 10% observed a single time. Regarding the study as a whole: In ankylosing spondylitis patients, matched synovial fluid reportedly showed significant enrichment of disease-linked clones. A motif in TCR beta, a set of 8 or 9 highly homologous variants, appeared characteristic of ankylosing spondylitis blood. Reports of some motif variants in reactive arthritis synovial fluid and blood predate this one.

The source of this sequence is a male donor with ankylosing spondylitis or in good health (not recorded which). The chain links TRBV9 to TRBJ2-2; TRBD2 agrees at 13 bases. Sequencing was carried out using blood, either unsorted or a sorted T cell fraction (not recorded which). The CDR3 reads CASSAGTSGMGGELFF. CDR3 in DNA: TGTGCCAGCAGCGCCGGGACTAGCGGGATGGGAGGGGAGCTGTTTTTT.